Only one count was recorded for the clone carrying this TCR beta chain. The data stem from a study of long-term antiretroviral therapy in people with HIV. Sequencing used immunoSEQ v3.0 at survey level. TCRdb keeps only in-frame clones here, not all; method: immunoSEQ multiplex PCR. Of around 29,000 clones in the sample, about nine tenths were seen once. Per the germline V gene, CDR1 is SGDLS and CDR2 is YYNGEE. This CDR3 region has 13 residues. The V gene end was trimmed by 3 bases and the J gene end by 2 bases; junction bases not matched to a gene: 2. The specimen comprised unsorted PBMCs, sampled 3.2 years before starting antiretroviral therapy. The TCR was taken from a man aged 45 to 65 with HIV. J is TRBJ2-7 and V is TRBV9; 7 bases fit TRBD1. CDR3 DNA sequence: TGTGCCAGCAGCGGGGGACAGACCTACGAGCAGTACTTC. Encoded protein: CASSGGQTYEQYF.